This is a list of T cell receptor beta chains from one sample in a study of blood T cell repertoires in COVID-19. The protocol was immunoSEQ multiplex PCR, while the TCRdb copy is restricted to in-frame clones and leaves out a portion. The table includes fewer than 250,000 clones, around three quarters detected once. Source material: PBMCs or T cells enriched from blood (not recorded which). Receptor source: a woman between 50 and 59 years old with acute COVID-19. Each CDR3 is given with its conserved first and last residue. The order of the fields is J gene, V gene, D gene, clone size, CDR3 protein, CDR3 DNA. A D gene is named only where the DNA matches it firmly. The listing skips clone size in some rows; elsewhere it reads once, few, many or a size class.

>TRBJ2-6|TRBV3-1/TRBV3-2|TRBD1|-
CASSQDPRTGWVDSSGANVLTF
TGTGCCAGCAGCCAAGATCCCAGGACAGGGTGGGTTGATAGCTCTGGGGCCAACGTCCTGACTTTC
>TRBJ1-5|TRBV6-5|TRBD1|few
CASSLLGQGGNQPQHF
TGTGCCAGCAGTTTATTGGGACAGGGAGGCAATCAGCCCCAGCATTTT
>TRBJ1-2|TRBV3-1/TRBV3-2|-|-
CASSDRTYGYTF
TGTGCCAGCAGTGACAGGACATATGGCTACACCTTC
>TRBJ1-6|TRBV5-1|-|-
CASSPAGGGAPLHF
TGCGCCAGCAGCCCGGCGGGGGGTGGAGCACCCCTCCACTTT
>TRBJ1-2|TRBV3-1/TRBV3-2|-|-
CASRKGGGSVYGYTF
TGTGCCAGCAGGAAGGGGGGGGGCTCGGTCTATGGCTACACCTTC
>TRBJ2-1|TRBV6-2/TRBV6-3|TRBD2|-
CASSSLAGPYNEQFF
TGTGCCAGCAGTTCCCTAGCGGGCCCCTACAATGAGCAGTTCTTC
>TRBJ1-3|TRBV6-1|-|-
CASSEEGGAGNTIYF
TGTGCCAGCAGTGAAGAGGGGGGGGCTGGAAACACCATATATTTT
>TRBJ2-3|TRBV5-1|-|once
CASSLASRGTPDTQYF
TGCGCCAGCAGCTTGGCTTCCAGGGGCACCCCCGATACGCAGTATTTT
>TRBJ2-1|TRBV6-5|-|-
CASRKGANEQFF
TGTGCCAGCAGAAAAGGGGCCAATGAGCAGTTCTTC
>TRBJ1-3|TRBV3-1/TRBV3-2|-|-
CASSQGPGSSGNTIYF
TGTGCCAGCAGCCAAGGGCCGGGAAGCTCTGGAAACACCATATATTTT
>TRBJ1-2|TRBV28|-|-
CASSFFPSQGRGYTF
TGTGCCAGCAGTTTCTTCCCCTCCCAGGGCCGAGGCTACACCTTC
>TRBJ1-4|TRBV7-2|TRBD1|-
CASGRDREEKLFF
TGTGCCAGCGGCCGGGACAGGGAGGAAAAACTGTTTTTT
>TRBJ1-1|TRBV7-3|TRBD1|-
CASSAGGGGITEAFF
TGTGCCAGCAGCGCGGGCGGAGGGGGCATCACTGAAGCTTTCTTT
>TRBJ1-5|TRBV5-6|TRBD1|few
CASRFGDRGAQHF
TGTGCCAGCAGGTTCGGGGACAGGGGGGCCCAGCATTTT
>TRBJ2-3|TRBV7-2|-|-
CASSLGRHRTDTQYF
TGTGCCAGCAGCTTAGGCAGACATCGCACAGATACGCAGTATTTT
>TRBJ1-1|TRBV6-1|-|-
CASSDPWLMNTEAFF
TGTGCCAGCAGTGACCCCTGGCTGATGAACACTGAAGCTTTCTTT
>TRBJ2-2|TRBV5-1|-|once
CASSFGGFTGELFF
TGCGCCAGCAGCTTTGGGGGCTTCACCGGGGAGCTGTTTTTT
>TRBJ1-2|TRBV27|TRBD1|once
CASSRDRNYGYTF
TGTGCCAGCAGCCGGGACAGGAATTATGGCTACACCTTC